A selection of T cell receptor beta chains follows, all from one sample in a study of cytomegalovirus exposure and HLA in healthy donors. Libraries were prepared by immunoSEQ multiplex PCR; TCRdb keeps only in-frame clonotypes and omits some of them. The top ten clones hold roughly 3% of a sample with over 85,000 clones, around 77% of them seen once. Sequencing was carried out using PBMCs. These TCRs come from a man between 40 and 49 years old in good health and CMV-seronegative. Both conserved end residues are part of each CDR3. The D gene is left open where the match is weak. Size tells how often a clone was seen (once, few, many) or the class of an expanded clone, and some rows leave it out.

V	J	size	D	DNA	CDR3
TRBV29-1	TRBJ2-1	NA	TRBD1	TGCAGCGGAGACAGGGTGAATGAGCAGTTCTTC	CSGDRVNEQFF
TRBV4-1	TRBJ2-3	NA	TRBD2	TGCGCCAGCAGCCAAGTGGGGTTGCGGGAGGCAGATACGCAGTATTTT	CASSQVGLREADTQYF
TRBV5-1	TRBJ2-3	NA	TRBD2	TGCGCCAGCAGCCCCCGTGTTAGCGGGGGCTCAGATACGCAGTATTTT	CASSPRVSGGSDTQYF
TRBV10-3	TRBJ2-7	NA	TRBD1	TGTGCCATCAGTGAAGGGGGACAGGGGGGGCACGAGCAGTACTTC	CAISEGGQGGHEQYF
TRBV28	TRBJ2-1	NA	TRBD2	TGTGCCAGCAGTATGACCGGAGCGGGAGCCTCAAATGAGCAGTTCTTC	CASSMTGAGASNEQFF
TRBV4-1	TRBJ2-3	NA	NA	TGCGCCAGCAGCCAAGAGCTAGTCTACACAGATACGCAGTATTTT	CASSQELVYTDTQYF
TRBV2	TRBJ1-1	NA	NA	TGTGCCAGCAGTGAGGCCATGAACACTGAAGCTTTCTTT	CASSEAMNTEAFF
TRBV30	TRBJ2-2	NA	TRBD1	TGTGCCTGGAGTGTACTAGACAGGGGCGGGGAGCTGTTTTTT	CAWSVLDRGGELFF
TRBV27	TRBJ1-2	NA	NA	TGTGCCAGCAGTTTTCCAGGGAACTATGGCTACACCTTC	CASSFPGNYGYTF
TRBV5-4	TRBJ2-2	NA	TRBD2	TGTGCCAGCAGCCCCCGTCGGCGGGAGGGTACCGGGGAGCTGTTTTTT	CASSPRRREGTGELFF
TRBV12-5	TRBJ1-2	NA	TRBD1	TGTGCTAGTGGGTTACTGGGACAGCTCTATGGCTACACCTTC	CASGLLGQLYGYTF
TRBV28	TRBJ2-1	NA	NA	TGTGCCAGCAGCCCCCTCTACAATGAGCAGTTCTTC	CASSPLYNEQFF
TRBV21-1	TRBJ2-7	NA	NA	TGTGCCAGCAGCAAAGCCCCCTTGACAGCCTCCTACGAGCAGTACTTC	CASSKAPLTASYEQYF
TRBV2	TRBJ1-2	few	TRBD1	TGTGCCGGATCGGGACAGGTAGCTAACTATGGCTACACCTTC	CAGSGQVANYGYTF
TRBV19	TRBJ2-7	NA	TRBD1	TGTGCCAGTAGTCCCCGGACAGGGGACAGCGAGCAGTACTTC	CASSPRTGDSEQYF
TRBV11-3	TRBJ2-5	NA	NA	TGTGCCAGCAGCTTGAACTTACGAGAGACCCAGTACTTC	CASSLNLRETQYF
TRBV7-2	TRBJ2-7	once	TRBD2	TGTGCCAGCAGCTCGCAGACTAGCGGGAGCTCCTACGAGCAGTACTTC	CASSSQTSGSSYEQYF
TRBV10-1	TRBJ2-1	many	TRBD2	TGCGCCAGCGCTTCGGGGGGACCCTACAATGAGCAGTTCTTC	CASASGGPYNEQFF
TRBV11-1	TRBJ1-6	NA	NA	TGTGCCAGCAGCTTGGGGGGATATAATTCACCCCTCCACTTT	CASSLGGYNSPLHF
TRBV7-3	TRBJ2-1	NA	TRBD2	TGTGCCAGCAGCCGTTGGGGGACTAGCGGGGGGAGCTCCTACAATGAGCAGTTCTTC	CASSRWGTSGGSSYNEQFF
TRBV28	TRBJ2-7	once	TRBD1	TGTGCCAGCAGAACAGGGGGCTTCTCCTACGAGCAGTACTTC	CASRTGGFSYEQYF
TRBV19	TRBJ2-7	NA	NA	TGTGCCAGTAGTAGTCACAGGGACTCCTACGAGCAGTACTTC	CASSSHRDSYEQYF
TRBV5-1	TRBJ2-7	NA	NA	TGCGCCAGCAGCTTGGTTGCAGGGGCCTACGAGCAGTACTTC	CASSLVAGAYEQYF
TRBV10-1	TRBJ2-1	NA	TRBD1	TGCGCCAGCAGTTTTTCACAGGGGGATGAGCAGTTCTTC	CASSFSQGDEQFF
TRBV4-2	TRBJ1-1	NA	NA	TGTGCCAGCAGCCTAACAAGGGGAACTGAAGCTTTCTTT	CASSLTRGTEAFF
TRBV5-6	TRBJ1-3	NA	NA	TGTGCCAGCAGCTCCCCCGTCAGCTCTGGAAACACCATATATTTT	CASSSPVSSGNTIYF
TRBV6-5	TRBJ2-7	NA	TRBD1	TGTGCCAGCAGTACCGGGACAGAGGCCTACGAGCAGTACTTC	CASSTGTEAYEQYF
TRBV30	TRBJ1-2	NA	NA	TGTGCCTGGAGTCCTCACTCAGGGAGCTACACCTTC	CAWSPHSGSYTF
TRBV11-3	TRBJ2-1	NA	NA	TGTGCCAGCAGCCGACGGGGCGGGACAGACAATGAGCAGTTCTTC	CASSRRGGTDNEQFF
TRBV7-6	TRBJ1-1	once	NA	TGTGCCAGCAGTATTAACCAAGCGGGTCCAACTGAAGCTTTCTTT	CASSINQAGPTEAFF
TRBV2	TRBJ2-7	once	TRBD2	TGTGCCAGCATCCCCCCCCAGAGCGGGGGGGCCCTCGAGCAGTACTTC	CASIPPQSGGALEQYF
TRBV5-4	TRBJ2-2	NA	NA	TGTGCCAGCAGCTTGAGGGGGTCCACCGGGGAGCTGTTTTTT	CASSLRGSTGELFF
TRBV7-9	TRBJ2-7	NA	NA	TGTGCCAGCAGCTCCTCGCAACAGGCCCTCTCCTACGAGCAGTACTTC	CASSSSQQALSYEQYF
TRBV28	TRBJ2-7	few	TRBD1	TGTGCCAGCAGTTTTCTTTCCCGGGACAGCTACGAGCAGTACTTC	CASSFLSRDSYEQYF
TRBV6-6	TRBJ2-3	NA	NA	TGTGCCAGCAGTGGAGGAGCTGCAAGCACGCAGTATTTT	CASSGGAASTQYF
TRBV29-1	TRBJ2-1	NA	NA	TGCAGCGTTGGGGGGGTGAGCTCCTACAATGAGCAGTTCTTC	CSVGGVSSYNEQFF
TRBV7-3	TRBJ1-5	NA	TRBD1	TGTGCCAGCAGCCCCGGACAGGGTAGGCGGCAGCCCCAGCATTTT	CASSPGQGRRQPQHF
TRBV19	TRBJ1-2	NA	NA	TGTGCCAGTAGTAATTCAGTCGGCTACACCTTC	CASSNSVGYTF
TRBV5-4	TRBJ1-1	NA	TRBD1	TGTGCCAGCAGCTTGGTAGGGGGCGGTGAAGCTTTCTTT	CASSLVGGGEAFF
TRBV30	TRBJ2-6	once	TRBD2	TGTGCCGGAACTAGCGGGGAGGCTCCAGGGGCCAACGTCCTGACTTTC	CAGTSGEAPGANVLTF
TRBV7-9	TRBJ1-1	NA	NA	TGTGCCAGCAGCCTACAGGGTAGCGTCACTGAAGCTTTCTTT	CASSLQGSVTEAFF
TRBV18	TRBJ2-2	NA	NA	TGTGCCAGCTCGCAGGACAGTAACGGGGAGCTGTTTTTT	CASSQDSNGELFF
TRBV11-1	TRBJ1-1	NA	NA	TGTGCCAGCGCGGGGATCGGCACTGAAGCTTTCTTT	CASAGIGTEAFF
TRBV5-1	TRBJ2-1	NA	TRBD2	TGCGCCAGTTCTCGGGAGGGCCGGGATGAGCAGTTCTTC	CASSREGRDEQFF
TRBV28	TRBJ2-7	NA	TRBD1	TGTGCCAGCAGTGGACAGGGGCCGACCTACGAGCAGTACTTC	CASSGQGPTYEQYF
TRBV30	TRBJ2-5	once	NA	TGTGCCTGGACGAGTCAAGAGACCCAGTACTTC	CAWTSQETQYF
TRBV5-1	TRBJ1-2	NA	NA	TGCGCCAGTAGAATCGACAGGTCCTATGGCTACACCTTC	CASRIDRSYGYTF
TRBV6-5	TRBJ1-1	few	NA	TGTGCCAGCAGGGGACAATCCAACACTGAAGCTTTCTTT	CASRGQSNTEAFF
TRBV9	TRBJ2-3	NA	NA	TGTGCCAGCAGCGTAGCCGAGGGTCACACAGATACGCAGTATTTT	CASSVAEGHTDTQYF
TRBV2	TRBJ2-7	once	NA	TGTGCCAGCAGCCGGGGATACCTCTACGAGCAGTACTTC	CASSRGYLYEQYF
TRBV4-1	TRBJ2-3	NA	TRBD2	TGCGCCAGCAGCCAACTGGGACTAGTCACAGATACGCAGTATTTT	CASSQLGLVTDTQYF
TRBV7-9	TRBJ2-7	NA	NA	TGTGCCAGCAGCCCCTTGGCTCCCTACGAGCAGTACTTC	CASSPLAPYEQYF
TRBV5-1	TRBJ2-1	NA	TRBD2	TGCGCCAGCAGCTTGGTGGCGGGGGGAGTTGATGAGCAGTTCTTC	CASSLVAGGVDEQFF
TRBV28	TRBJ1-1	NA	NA	TGTGCCAGCAGTCTAGCACAGCCGAACACTGAAGCTTTCTTT	CASSLAQPNTEAFF
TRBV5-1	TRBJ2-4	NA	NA	TGCGCCAGCAGCTTGGGCCCCGGAGGGGACATTCAGTACTTC	CASSLGPGGDIQYF
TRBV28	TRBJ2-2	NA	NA	TGTGCCAGCAGTTTATCCTCCGGGGAGCTGTTTTTT	CASSLSSGELFF
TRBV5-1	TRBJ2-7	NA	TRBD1	TGCGCCAGCAGCCGAAGGCCCAAACAGGGGGCTGACGAGCAGTACTTC	CASSRRPKQGADEQYF
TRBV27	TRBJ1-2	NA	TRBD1	TGTGCCAGCAGTTCCGGACAGGCCAACTATGGCTACACCTTC	CASSSGQANYGYTF
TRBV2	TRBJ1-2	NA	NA	TGTGCCAGCAGTGAAGCTGCAAACGAACTGTATGGCTACACCTTC	CASSEAANELYGYTF
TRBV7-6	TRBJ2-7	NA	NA	TGTGCCAGCAGCTTATTTGAAGGGGATTATTGGTACTTC	CASSLFEGDYWYF